This T cell receptor (beta chain) comes out of a study of PD-L1 blockade in urothelial cancer. Study-level background: Patients initiated atezolizumab in about 2014 at 1,200 mg intravenously every 3 weeks. Blood drawn 3 weeks (second dose) and 6 weeks after treatment start was analyzed.

Generated by immunoSEQ multiplex PCR, the TCRdb table keeps only in-frame clones and is missing some. This repertoire shows about 26,000 clones, around 88% found once; its top ten account for roughly 30%. Study observations and caveats: Durable-benefit patients had greater expansion of tumor-associated blood clones at 3 weeks.

Concerning this clone itself: Its antigen is not known.

Enrolled patients showed locally advanced or metastatic urothelial carcinoma. Trimming took 0 bases from V and 8 from J, leaving 9 bases between them. There are 14 residues in the CDR3. From germline, CDR1 is SGHNT and CDR2 YYREEE (reference sequence). This specimen consisted of PBMCs, obtained around atezolizumab (anti-PD-L1) treatment. The sequence was collected from a man between 60 and 75 years old with urothelial cancer. This chain joins TRBV5-4 and TRBJ1-6; D is perhaps TRBD1 (5 bases). The CDR3 DNA reads TGTGCCAGCAGCTTGGAGGGAGGGGATTCACCCCTCCACTTT. Amino acid sequence: CASSLEGGDSPLHF.